The next 19 T cell receptor beta chains were all read from a single sample in a study of naive and memory T cell subsets. Overall study results and limits: A few larger clonotypes appeared in naive repertoires, especially CD8, possibly memory cells re-expressing CD45RA.

An equimolar mix of two oligonucleotides served as the beta constant-region primer for TRBC1 and TRBC2. Ligated cDNA was amplified by four rounds of PCR with nested alpha and beta constant-region primers and SP2. TCRdb re-called the UMI-ligation and nested PCR reads through MiXCR, storing one row per CDR3 protein. The data hold roughly 150,000 distinct CDR3 sequences, with 22% observed a single time. For these TCRs, the target antigens are not known. The sequenced sample consisted of naive CD4+ T cells from blood. These TCRs come from a human donor in good health.

This clonotype appeared a few times. The gene calls are TRBV14 and TRBJ2-3, with 9 bases lining up with TRBD2. Losses at the gene ends were 4 bases for V and 2 bases for J; bases not matched to a gene: 1. CDR1 SGHDN and CDR2 FVKESK come from the germline V gene. The CDR3 has 14 residues. CDR3 bases: TGTGCCAGCAGCCGACTAGCGGACACAGATACGCAGTATTTT. Translation gives CASSRLADTDTQYF.

The chain couples TRBV6-6 to TRBJ2-5, with 8 positions matching TRBD1. The CDR3 has 16 amino acids. Trimming removed 0 bases from V and 7 bases from J; junction bases left unmatched: 10. Germline CDR1 MNHNY, CDR2 SVGAGI (reference sequence). CDR3 residues: CASSYSSGQGRGTQYF. The DNA of the CDR3 is TGTGCCAGCAGTTACTCGAGCGGACAGGGTCGGGGGACCCAGTACTTC.

J is TRBJ2-7 and V is TRBV24-1, with D perhaps matching TRBD1 (6 bases). The CDR3 is 16 amino acids. V lost 2 bases to trimming and J lost 0 bases, with 13 bases between them. CDR1 KGHDR and CDR2 SFDVKD come from the germline V gene. The CDR3 reads CATSDSRTVSSYEQYF. DNA of the CDR3: TGTGCCACCAGTGATTCAAGGACAGTTAGCTCCTACGAGCAGTACTTC.

This chain joins TRBV20-1 and TRBJ2-5; no reliable D call. Germline-derived CDR1 and CDR2 are DFQATT and SNEGSKA (reference sequence). The CDR3 has 14 amino acids. Trimming cost V 6 bases and J 2 bases, with 16 bases left between them. The CDR3 loop reads CSAAFSQSQETQYF. The CDR3 nucleotides are TGCAGTGCAGCTTTTAGTCAATCGCAAGAGACCCAGTACTTC.

The chain uses TRBV29-1 and TRBJ2-7, with TRBD1 matching over 8 bases. The CDR3 consists of 12 residues. Germline V CDR1 and CDR2: SQVTM, ANQGSEA. V dropped 6 bases and J dropped 4; count of bases not matched to a gene: 5. CDR3 DNA: TGCAGCGTCGCGGGACAGGTATACGAGCAGTACTTC. Its translation: CSVAGQVYEQYF.

This clonotype was detected only a few times. CDR3 amino acids: CASRYDRPYEQYF. The CDR3 region has the DNA TGTGCCAGCAGATACGACCGACCCTACGAGCAGTACTTC. The chain recombines TRBV2 with TRBJ2-7; D not certain. The germline V gene has CDR1 SNHLY and CDR2 FYNNEI. V lost 6 bases and J 2 bases, leaving 11 bases between the germline ends. This CDR3 is built from 13 residues.

V is TRBV29-1 and J is TRBJ2-1, with TRBD1 as a possible D gene (5 bases). The V end lost 5 bases, the J end lost 4 bases, and 15 bases lay between the germline ends. The germline V gene encodes CDR1 SQVTM and CDR2 ANQGSEA. CDR3 length: 14 amino acids. The CDR3 DNA follows: TGCAGCGTTATTGACAGTAAACATTACAATGAGCAGTTCTTC. Protein product: CSVIDSKHYNEQFF.

This clonotype was recorded a few times. The gene calls are TRBV28 and TRBJ2-1; D might be TRBD2 (6 bases). The CDR3 consists of 15 residues. Deletions cut 4 bases from V and 1 base from J, with 11 bases between. Germline V gives CDR1 MDHEN, CDR2 SYDVKM. The CDR3 region is CASSYTSNSYNEQFF. In DNA form, the CDR3 reads TGTGCCAGCAGTTACACTAGCAATTCCTACAATGAGCAGTTCTTC. The variable domain in full, completed from reference TRBV28 and TRBJ2-1, reads DVKVTQSSRYLVKRTGEKVFLECVQDMDHENMFWYRQDPGLGLRLIYFSYDVKMKEKGDIPEGYSVSREKKERFSLILESASTNQTSMYLCASSYTSNSYNEQFFGPGTRLTVL.

This clonotype was seen more than once but under ten times. The chain couples TRBV20-1 to TRBJ1-6; 7 nucleotides match TRBD1. Germline V gene data show CDR1 as DFQATT and CDR2 as SNEGSKA (reference sequence). The CDR3 runs to 16 residues. Losses at the gene ends were 5 bases for V and 4 bases for J; bases not matched to a gene: 11. The CDR3 loop reads CSAPDSWTGYNSPLHF. CDR3 coding DNA: TGCAGTGCTCCAGACTCGTGGACAGGTTATAATTCACCCCTCCACTTT.

The V gene is TRBV29-1, the J gene TRBJ2-1; D unresolved. The V gene's germline CDR1 is SQVTM and CDR2 ANQGSEA. The CDR3 sequence is 10 residues long. Trimming took off 5 bases at V and 9 bases at J, with 8 bases between the two ends. The CDR3 nucleotides are TGCAGCGTTCGATCTGGTGAGCAGTTCTTC. Protein: CSVRSGEQFF.

This chain uses TRBV9 with TRBJ1-5, with D unclear. V shed 2 bases and J shed 3 bases, with 9 bases lying between them. The CDR3 contains 14 residues. Germline-derived CDR1 and CDR2 are SGDLS and YYNGEE. The CDR3 loop is CASSVEPINQPQHF. CDR3 nucleotide sequence: TGTGCCAGCAGCGTCGAACCGATCAATCAGCCCCAGCATTTT.

There are a few counts of this clonotype. The V and J genes are TRBV19 and TRBJ2-7; 8 nucleotides agree with TRBD2. The trim removed 6 bases at V and 2 bases at J, leaving 9 bases unmatched. The CDR3 sequence is 15 residues long. CDR1 is LNHDA, CDR2 SQIVND, per germline (reference sequence). The CDR3 spells CASRDLAGHAYEQYF. For the CDR3, the DNA is TGTGCCAGTAGGGACCTAGCGGGCCACGCCTACGAGCAGTACTTC.

V gene TRBV29-1 combines with J gene TRBJ2-7; a weak D match, TRBD2 (5 bases). The CDR3 sequence is 12 residues long. CDR1 is SQVTM and CDR2 is ANQGSEA in the germline V gene. V was clipped by 1 base and J by 2 bases, with 6 bases between them. CDR3 bases: TGCAGCGTTGAAGGGGAGACCTACGAGCAGTACTTC. Its protein is CSVEGETYEQYF.

There are many counts of this clonotype. The chain's CDR3 is CATSAGSHNQPQHF. The CDR3 DNA follows: TGTGCCACCAGTGCCGGGTCACACAATCAGCCCCAGCATTTT. The J gene is TRBJ1-5, the V gene TRBV24-1, with D hard to call. CDR1 and CDR2 from the germline V gene are KGHDR and SFDVKD. Trimming removed 5 bases from V and 3 bases from J, with 10 bases in between. CDR3 size: 14 residues.

This clonotype showed up just a few times. The chain carries TRBV27 and TRBJ2-7, with 9 bases fitting TRBD1. CDR1 is MNHEY, CDR2 SMNVEV, per germline (reference sequence). The CDR3 is 14 amino acids. J gave up 0 bases and V 7 bases, and 4 bases lay outside the gene matches. For the CDR3, the DNA is TGTGCCAGCAAGGACAGGGGATTCTCCTACGAGCAGTACTTC. It codes for CASKDRGFSYEQYF.

This clonotype has a handful of counts. This chain connects TRBV5-5 to TRBJ1-4; D not certain. The CDR3 runs 15 residues. The germline V gene encodes CDR1 SGHKS and CDR2 YYEKEE (reference sequence). The V gene lost 0 bases and the J gene lost 6 bases, with 12 bases spanning the gap. CDR3 in amino acids: CASSLEGMQHEKLFF. Written as DNA, the CDR3 is TGTGCCAGCAGCTTGGAGGGCATGCAACATGAAAAACTGTTTTTT. Together with reference TRBV5-5 and TRBJ1-4, the CDR3 gives the full variable domain: DAGVTQSPTHLIKTRGQQVTLRCSPISGHKSVSWYQQVLGQGPQFIFQYYEKEERGRGNFPDRFSARQFPNYSSELNVNALLLGDSALYLCASSLEGMQHEKLFFGSGTQLSVL.

The genes are TRBV5-1 and TRBJ2-2; D assignment may be TRBD1 or TRBD2 (5 bases each). The germline gives CDR1 SGHRS, CDR2 YFSETQ. The CDR3 covers 14 residues. Trimming stripped 5 bases from V and 7 bases from J, with 15 bases between. The CDR3 here is CASSLRGRDGELFF. The DNA for the CDR3 is TGCGCCAGCAGTCTCCGGGGCCGAGACGGGGAGCTGTTTTTT.

This clonotype was seen a handful of times. The J gene is TRBJ2-7, the V gene TRBV24-1, with D possibly TRBD2 on 5 matching bases. Trimming left V 3 bases short and J 2 bases short, with 10 bases between. This CDR3 has 14 amino acids. Germline-derived CDR1 and CDR2 are KGHDR and SFDVKD. The CDR3 sequence: CATSDIGNTYEQYF. CDR3 DNA sequence: TGTGCCACCAGTGATATCGGGAACACCTACGAGCAGTACTTC.

This chain connects TRBV5-6 to TRBJ1-2, with 7 bases that match TRBD1. This CDR3 has 15 residues. Germline V CDR1 and CDR2: SGHDT, YYEEEE. Trimming took 5 bases from V and 13 from J; bases not matched to a gene: 20. CDR3 region: CASRRLSSGTVTPTF. The CDR3 region has the DNA TGTGCCAGCAGGCGCCTCTCATCCGGGACAGTGACCCCCACCTTC.